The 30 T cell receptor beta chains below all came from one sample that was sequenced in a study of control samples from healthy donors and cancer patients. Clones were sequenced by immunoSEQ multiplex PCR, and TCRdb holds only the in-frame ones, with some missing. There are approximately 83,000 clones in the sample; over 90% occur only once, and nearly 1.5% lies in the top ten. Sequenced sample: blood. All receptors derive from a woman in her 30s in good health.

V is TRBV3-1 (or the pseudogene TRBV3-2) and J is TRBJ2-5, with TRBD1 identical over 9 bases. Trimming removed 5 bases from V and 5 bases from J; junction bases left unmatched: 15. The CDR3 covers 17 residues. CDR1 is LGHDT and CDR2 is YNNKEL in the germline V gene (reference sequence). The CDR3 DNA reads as TGTGCCAGCAGCGAACGCCTACCGGGACAGGGTTCTGAGACCCAGTACTTC. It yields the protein CASSERLPGQGSETQYF.

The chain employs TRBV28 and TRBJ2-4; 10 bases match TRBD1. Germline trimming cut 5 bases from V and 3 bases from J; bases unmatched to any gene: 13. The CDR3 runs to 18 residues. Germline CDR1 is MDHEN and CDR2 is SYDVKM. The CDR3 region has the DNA TGTGCCAGCAGTGACTGGACAGGGGGGATTAATGGCAAAAACATTCAGTACTTC. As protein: CASSDWTGGINGKNIQYF.

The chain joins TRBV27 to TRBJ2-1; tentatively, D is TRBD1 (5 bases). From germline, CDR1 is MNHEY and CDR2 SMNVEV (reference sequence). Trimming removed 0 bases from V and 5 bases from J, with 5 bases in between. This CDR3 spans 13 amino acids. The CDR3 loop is CASSLSGDNEQFF. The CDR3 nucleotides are TGTGCCAGCAGTTTATCAGGGGACAATGAGCAGTTCTTC.

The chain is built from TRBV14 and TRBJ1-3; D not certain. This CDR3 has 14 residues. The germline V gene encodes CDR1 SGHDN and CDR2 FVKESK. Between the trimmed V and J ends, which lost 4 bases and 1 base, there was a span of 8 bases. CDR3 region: CASSLIGSGNTIYF. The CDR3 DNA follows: TGTGCCAGCAGCCTCATAGGGTCTGGAAACACCATATATTTT.

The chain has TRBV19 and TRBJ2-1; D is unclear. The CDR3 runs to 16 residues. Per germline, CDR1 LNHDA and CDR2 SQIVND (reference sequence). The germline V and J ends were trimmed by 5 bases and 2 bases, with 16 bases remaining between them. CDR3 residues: CASSVLVGPTYNEQFF. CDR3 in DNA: TGTGCCAGTAGTGTCCTTGTGGGCCCCACCTACAATGAGCAGTTCTTC.

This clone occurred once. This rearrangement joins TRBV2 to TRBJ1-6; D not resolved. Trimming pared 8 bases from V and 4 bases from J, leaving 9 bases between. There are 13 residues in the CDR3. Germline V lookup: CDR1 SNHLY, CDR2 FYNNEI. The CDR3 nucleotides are TGTGCCAGCGCAGCACCTTATAATTCACCCCTCCACTTT. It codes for CASAAPYNSPLHF.

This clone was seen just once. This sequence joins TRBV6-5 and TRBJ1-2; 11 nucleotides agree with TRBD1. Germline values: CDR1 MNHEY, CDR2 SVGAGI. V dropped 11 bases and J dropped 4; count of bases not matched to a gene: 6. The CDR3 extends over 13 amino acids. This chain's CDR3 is CAGAGTGGYGYTF. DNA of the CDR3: TGTGCCGGAGCCGGGACAGGGGGCTATGGCTACACCTTC.

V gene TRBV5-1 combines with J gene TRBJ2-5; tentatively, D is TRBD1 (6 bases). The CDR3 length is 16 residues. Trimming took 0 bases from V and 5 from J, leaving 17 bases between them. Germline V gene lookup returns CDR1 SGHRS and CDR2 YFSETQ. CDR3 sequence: CASSLGQQGVLETQYF. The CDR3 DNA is TGCGCCAGCAGCTTGGGACAACAGGGTGTTTTGGAGACCCAGTACTTC.

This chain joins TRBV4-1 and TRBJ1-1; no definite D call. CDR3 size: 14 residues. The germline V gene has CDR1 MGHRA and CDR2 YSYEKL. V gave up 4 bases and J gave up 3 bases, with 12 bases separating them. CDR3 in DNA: TGCGCCAGCAGCCCCAATTGGAGATACACTGAAGCTTTCTTT. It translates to CASSPNWRYTEAFF.

The CDR3 DNA sequence: TGTGCCATCAGTGAGTCGGCTAGCGGGGGTTTCACAGATACGCAGTATTTT. Its translation: CAISESASGGFTDTQYF. The rearrangement uses TRBV10-3 and TRBJ2-3; 10 nucleotides agree with TRBD2. J was trimmed by 2 bases and V by 0 bases; bases with no gene match: 5. CDR3 length: 17 amino acids. Germline assignment: CDR1 ENHRY and CDR2 SYGVKD.

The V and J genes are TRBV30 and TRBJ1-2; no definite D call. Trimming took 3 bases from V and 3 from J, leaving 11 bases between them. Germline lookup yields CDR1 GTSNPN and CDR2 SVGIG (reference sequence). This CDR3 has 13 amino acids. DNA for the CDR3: TGTGCCTGGAGCCCCGGGCTTGACTATGGCTACACCTTC. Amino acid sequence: CAWSPGLDYGYTF.

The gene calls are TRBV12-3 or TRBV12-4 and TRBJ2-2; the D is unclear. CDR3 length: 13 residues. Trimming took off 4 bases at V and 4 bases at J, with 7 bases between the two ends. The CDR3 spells CASSSSPTGELFF. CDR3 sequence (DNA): TGTGCCAGCAGTTCGTCTCCCACCGGGGAGCTGTTTTTT.

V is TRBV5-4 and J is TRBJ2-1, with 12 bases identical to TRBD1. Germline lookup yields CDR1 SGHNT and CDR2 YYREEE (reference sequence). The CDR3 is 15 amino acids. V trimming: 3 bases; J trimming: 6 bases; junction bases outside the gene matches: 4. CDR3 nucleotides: TGTGCCAGCAGCTCGGGACAGGGGGCAATCAATGAGCAGTTCTTC. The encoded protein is CASSSGQGAINEQFF.

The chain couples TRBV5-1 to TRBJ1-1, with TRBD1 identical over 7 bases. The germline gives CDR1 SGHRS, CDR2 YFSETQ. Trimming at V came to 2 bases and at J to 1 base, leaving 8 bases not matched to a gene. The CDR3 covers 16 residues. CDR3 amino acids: CASSFGQAAGNTEAFF. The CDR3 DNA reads TGCGCCAGCAGCTTCGGACAGGCAGCGGGGAACACTGAAGCTTTCTTT.

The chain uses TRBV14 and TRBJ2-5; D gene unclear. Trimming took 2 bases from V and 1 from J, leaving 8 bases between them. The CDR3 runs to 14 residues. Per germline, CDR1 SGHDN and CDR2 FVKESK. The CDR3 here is CASSQWSSQETQYF. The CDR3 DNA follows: TGTGCCAGCAGCCAATGGTCTAGCCAAGAGACCCAGTACTTC.

CDR3 coding DNA: TGTGCCAGCAGAGATCCGGGCCTCGATTTGTCGACCGGGGAGCTGTTTTTT. Its protein is CASRDPGLDLSTGELFF. V gene TRBV28 combines with J gene TRBJ2-2; the D is unclear. The CDR3 spans 17 residues. With 6 bases removed from V and 5 bases from J, the gap between germline ends came to 22 bases. From germline, CDR1 is MDHEN and CDR2 SYDVKM.

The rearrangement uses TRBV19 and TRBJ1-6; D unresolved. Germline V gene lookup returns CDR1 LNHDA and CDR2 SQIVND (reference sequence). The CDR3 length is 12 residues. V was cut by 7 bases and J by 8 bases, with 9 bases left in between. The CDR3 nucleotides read TGTGCCAGTAATATCGGCTATTCACCCCTCCACTTT. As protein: CASNIGYSPLHF. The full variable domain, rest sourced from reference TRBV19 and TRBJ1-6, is DGGITQSPKYLFRKEGQNVTLSCEQNLNHDAMYWYRQDPGQGLRLIYYSQIVNDFQKGDIAEGYSVSREKKESFPLTVTSAQKNPTAFYLCASNIGYSPLHFGNGTRLTVT.

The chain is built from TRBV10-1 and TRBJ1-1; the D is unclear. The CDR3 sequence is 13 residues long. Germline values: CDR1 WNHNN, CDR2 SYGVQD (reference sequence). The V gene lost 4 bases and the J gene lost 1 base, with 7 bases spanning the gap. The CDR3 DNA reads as TGCGCCAGCAGTGTCTCCCGGAACACTGAAGCTTTCTTT. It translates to CASSVSRNTEAFF.

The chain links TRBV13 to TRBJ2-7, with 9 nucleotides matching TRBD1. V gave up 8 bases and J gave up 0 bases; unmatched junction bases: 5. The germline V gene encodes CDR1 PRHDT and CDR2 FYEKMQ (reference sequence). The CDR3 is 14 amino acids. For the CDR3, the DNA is TGTGCCAGCGGGGACAGGGCAAGCTCCTACGAGCAGTACTTC. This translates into CASGDRASSYEQYF.

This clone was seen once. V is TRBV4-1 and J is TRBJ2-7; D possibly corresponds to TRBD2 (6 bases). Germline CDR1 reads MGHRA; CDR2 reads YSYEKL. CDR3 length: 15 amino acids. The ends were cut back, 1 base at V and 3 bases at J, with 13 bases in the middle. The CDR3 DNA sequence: TGCGCCAGCAGCCAAGTAGGCGGGACCAACTACGAGCAGTACTTC. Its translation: CASSQVGGTNYEQYF.

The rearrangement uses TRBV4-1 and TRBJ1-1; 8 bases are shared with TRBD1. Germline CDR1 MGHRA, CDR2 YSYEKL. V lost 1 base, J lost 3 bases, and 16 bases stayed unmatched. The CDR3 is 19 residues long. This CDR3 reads CASSQGVLSRTGIHTEAFF. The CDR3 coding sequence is TGCGCCAGCAGCCAAGGAGTTCTAAGCAGGACAGGGATCCACACTGAAGCTTTCTTT.

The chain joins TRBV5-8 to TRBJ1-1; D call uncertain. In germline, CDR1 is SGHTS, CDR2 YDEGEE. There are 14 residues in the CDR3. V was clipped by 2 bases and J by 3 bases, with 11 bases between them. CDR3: CASSLHTLDTEAFF. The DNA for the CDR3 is TGTGCCAGCAGCTTACACACTCTGGACACTGAAGCTTTCTTT.

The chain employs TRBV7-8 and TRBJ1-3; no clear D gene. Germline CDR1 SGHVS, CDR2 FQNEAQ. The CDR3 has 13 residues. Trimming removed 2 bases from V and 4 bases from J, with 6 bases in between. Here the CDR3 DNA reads TGTGCCAGCAGCTTACGGCAGGGAAACACCATATATTTT. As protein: CASSLRQGNTIYF.

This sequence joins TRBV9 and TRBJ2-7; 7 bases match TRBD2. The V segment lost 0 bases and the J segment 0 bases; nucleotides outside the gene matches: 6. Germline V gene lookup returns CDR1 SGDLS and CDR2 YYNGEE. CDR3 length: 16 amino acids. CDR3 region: CASSVDRGSPSYEQYF. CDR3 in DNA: TGTGCCAGCAGCGTAGATCGCGGGAGCCCCTCCTACGAGCAGTACTTC. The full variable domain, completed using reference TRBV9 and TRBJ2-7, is DSGVTQTPKHLITATGQRVTLRCSPRSGDLSVYWYQQSLDQGLQFLIQYYNGEERAKGNILERFSAQQFPDLHSELNLSSLELGDSALYFCASSVDRGSPSYEQYFGPGTRLTVT.

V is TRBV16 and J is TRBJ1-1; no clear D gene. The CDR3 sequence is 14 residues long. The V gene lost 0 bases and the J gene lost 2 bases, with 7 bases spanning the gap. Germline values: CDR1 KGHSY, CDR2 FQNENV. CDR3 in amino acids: CASSQSEVNTEAFF. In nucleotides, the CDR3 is TGTGCCAGCAGCCAATCTGAAGTAAACACTGAAGCTTTCTTT.

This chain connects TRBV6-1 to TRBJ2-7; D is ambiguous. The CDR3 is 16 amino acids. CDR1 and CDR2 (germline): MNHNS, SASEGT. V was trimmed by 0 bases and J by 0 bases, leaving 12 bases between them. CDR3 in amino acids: CASSEATMGNSYEQYF. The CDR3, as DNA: TGTGCCAGCAGTGAAGCCACAATGGGGAACTCCTACGAGCAGTACTTC.

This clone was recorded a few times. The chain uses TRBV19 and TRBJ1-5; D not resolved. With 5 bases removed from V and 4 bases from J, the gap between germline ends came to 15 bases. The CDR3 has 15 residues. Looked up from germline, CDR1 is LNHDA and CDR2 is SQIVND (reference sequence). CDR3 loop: CASSLPGEWNQPQHF. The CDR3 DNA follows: TGTGCCAGTAGTCTACCAGGCGAGTGGAATCAGCCCCAGCATTTT.

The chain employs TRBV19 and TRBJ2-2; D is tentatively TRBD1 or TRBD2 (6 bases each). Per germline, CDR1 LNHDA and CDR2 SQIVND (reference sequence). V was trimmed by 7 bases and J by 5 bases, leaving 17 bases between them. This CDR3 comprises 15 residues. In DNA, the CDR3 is TGTGCCAGTATCGGAAGGGGGGAAAAGACCGGGGAGCTGTTTTTT. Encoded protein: CASIGRGEKTGELFF.

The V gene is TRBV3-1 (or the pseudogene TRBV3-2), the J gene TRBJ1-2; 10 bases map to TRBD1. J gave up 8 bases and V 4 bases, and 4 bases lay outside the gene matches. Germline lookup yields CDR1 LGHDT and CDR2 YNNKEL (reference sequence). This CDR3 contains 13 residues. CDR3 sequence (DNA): TGTGCCAGCAGCCCCCGACAGGGGGCGGGCTACACCTTC. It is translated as CASSPRQGAGYTF.

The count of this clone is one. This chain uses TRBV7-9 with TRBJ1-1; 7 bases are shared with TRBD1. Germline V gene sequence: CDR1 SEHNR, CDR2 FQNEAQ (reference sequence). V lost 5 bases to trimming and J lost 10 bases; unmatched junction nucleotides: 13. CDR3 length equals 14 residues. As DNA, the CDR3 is TGTGCCAGCAGCCCCAGGGACAGCAAAGAGGGAGCTTTCTTT. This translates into CASSPRDSKEGAFF. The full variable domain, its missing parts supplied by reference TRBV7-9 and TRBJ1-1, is DTGVSQNPRHKITKRGQNVTFRCDPISEHNRLYWYRQTLGQGPEFLTYFQNEAQLEKSRLLSDRFSAERPKGSFSTLEIQRTEQGDSAMYLCASSPRDSKEGAFFGQGTRLTVV.